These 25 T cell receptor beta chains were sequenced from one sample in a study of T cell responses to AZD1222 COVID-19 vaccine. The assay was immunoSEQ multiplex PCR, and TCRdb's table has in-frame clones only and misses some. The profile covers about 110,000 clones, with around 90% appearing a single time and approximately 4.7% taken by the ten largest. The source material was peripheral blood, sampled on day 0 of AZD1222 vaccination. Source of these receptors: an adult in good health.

In DNA form, the CDR3 reads TGCGCCAGCAAACCCACGTTAGCAGGGGAGCTGTTTTTT. It yields the protein CASKPTLAGELFF. The V gene is TRBV5-1, the J gene TRBJ2-2; D gene uncertain. The CDR3 extends over 13 amino acids. The V end lost 6 bases, the J end lost 8 bases, and 14 bases lay between the germline ends. Germline CDR1 is SGHRS and CDR2 is YFSETQ. Looking up the rest from reference TRBV5-1 and TRBJ2-2 gives the full variable domain: KAGVTQTPRYLIKTRGQQVTLSCSPISGHRSVSWYQQTPGQGLQFLFEYFSETQRNKGNFPGRFSGRQFSNSRSEMNVSTLELGDSALYLCASKPTLAGELFFGEGSRLTVL.

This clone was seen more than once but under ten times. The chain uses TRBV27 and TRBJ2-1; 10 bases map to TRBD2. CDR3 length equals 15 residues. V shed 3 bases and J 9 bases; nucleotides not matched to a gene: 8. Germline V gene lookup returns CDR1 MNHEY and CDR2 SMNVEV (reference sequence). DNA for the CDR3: TGTGCCAGCAGTTTTCAAGCGGGAGGGCCTAGTGAGCAGTTCTTC. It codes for CASSFQAGGPSEQFF.

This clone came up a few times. The CDR3 bases are TGTGCCAGCAGTTTAAGTGGGAGTAAGGCCAAAAACATTCAGTACTTC. Translation gives CASSLSGSKAKNIQYF. The V call is TRBV28, the J call TRBJ2-4, with D perhaps matching TRBD2 (5 bases). CDR3 length: 16 amino acids. Looked up from germline, CDR1 is MDHEN and CDR2 is SYDVKM. V lost 2 bases and J lost 1, with 12 bases in between.

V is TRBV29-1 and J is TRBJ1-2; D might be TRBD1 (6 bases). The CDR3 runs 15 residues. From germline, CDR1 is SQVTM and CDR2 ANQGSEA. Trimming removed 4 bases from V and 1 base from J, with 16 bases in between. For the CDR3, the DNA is TGCAGCGTTGGGGGGAAGGACAGCCGTAACTATGGCTACACCTTC. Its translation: CSVGGKDSRNYGYTF.

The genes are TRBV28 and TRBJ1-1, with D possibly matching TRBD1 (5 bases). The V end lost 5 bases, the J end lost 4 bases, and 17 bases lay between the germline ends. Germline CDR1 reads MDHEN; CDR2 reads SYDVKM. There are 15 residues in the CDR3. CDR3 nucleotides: TGTGCCAGCAGTGGCTCGGACACCCTCGGCACTGAAGCTTTCTTT. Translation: CASSGSDTLGTEAFF.

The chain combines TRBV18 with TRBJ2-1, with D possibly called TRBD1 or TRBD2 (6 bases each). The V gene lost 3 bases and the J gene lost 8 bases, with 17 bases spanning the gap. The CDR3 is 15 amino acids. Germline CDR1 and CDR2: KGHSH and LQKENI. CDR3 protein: CASSPTTLGGHEQFF. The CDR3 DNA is TGTGCCAGCTCACCCACTACCTTGGGGGGCCATGAGCAGTTCTTC.

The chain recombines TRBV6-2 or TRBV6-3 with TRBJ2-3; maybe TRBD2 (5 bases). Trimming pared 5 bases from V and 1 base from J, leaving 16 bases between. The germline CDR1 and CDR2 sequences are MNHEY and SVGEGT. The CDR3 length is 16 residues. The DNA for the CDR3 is TGTGCCAGCAGTACTGACCGGACTTTGGGCACAGATACGCAGTATTTT. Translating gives CASSTDRTLGTDTQYF.

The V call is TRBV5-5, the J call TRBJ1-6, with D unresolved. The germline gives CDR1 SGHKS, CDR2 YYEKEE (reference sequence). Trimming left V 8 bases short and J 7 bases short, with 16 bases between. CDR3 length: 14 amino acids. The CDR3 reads CARITPARNSPLHF. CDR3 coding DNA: TGTGCCAGGATCACACCAGCGCGGAATTCACCCCTCCACTTT.

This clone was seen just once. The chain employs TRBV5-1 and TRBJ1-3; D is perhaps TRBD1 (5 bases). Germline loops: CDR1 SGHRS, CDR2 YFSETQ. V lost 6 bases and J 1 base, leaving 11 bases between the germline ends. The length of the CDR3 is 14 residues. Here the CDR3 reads CASTNGGSGNTIYF. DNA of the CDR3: TGCGCCAGCACGAACGGGGGGTCTGGAAACACCATATATTTT.

The CDR3 DNA follows: TGTGCCAGCAAAGCGGGGACACGGGATACGCAGTATTTT. The encoded protein is CASKAGTRDTQYF. The V call is TRBV6-5, the J call TRBJ2-3; perhaps TRBD2 as D (7 bases). This CDR3 contains 13 residues. V was cut by 7 bases and J by 6 bases, with 14 bases left in between. Germline values: CDR1 MNHEY, CDR2 SVGAGI.

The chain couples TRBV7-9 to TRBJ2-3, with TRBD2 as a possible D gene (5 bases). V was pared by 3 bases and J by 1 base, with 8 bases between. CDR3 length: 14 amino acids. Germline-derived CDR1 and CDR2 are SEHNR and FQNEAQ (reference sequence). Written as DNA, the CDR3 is TGTGCCAGCAGCTTGAGCGGAGGCACAGATACGCAGTATTTT. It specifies CASSLSGGTDTQYF.

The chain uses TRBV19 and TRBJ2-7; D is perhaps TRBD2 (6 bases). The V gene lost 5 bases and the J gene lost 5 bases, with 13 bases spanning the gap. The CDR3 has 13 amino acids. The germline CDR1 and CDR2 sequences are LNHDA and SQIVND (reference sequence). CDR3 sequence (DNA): TGTGCCAGTAGTCCCTCGGAGGGTAACGAGCAGTACTTC. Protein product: CASSPSEGNEQYF.

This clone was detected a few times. In DNA form, the CDR3 reads TGTGCCAGTAACCAACCAGGGGGAGGTGATACGCAGTATTTT. It translates to CASNQPGGGDTQYF. The chain links TRBV19 to TRBJ2-3; D may be TRBD1 (7 bases). Germline V gene sequence: CDR1 LNHDA, CDR2 SQIVND (reference sequence). The CDR3 consists of 14 residues. V was clipped by 7 bases and J by 6 bases, with 17 bases between them.

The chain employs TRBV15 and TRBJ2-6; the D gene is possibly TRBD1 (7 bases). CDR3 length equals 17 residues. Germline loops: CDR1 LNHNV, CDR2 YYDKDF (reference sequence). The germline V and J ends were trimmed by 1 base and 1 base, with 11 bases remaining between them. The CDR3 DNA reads TGTGCCACCAGCAGAGCCGCAGGGGGGTCTGGGGCCAACGTCCTGACTTTC. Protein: CATSRAAGGSGANVLTF.

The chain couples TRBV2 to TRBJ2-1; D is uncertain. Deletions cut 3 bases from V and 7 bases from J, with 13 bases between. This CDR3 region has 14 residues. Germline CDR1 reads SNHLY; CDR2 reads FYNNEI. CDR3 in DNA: TGTGCCAGCAGTGATTCTCCCCAGAAGAATGAGCAGTTCTTC. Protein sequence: CASSDSPQKNEQFF.

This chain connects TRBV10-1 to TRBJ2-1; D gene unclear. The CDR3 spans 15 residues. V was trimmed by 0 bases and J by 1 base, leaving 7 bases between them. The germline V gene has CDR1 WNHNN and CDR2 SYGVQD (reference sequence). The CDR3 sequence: CASSESGWSYNEQFF. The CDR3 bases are TGCGCCAGCAGTGAGTCAGGGTGGTCCTACAATGAGCAGTTCTTC.

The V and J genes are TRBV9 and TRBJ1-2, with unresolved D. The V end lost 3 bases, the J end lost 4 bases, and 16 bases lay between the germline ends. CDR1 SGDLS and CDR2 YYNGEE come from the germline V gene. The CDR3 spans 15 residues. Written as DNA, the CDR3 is TGTGCCAGCAGCGCTTACCAGCAGGACTTCTATGGCTACACCTTC. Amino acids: CASSAYQQDFYGYTF.

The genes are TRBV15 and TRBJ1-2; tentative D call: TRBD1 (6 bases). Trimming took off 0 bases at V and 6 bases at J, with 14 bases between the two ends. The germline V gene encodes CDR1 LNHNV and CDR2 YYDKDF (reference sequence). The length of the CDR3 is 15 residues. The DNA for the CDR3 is TGTGCCACCAGCAGAGATCTTAAGGGGGGAGATGGCTACACCTTC. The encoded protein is CATSRDLKGGDGYTF.

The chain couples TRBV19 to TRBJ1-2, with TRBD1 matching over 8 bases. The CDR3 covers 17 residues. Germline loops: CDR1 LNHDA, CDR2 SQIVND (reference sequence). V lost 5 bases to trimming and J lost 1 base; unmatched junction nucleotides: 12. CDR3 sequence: CASSGWQGASDNYGYTF. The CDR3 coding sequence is TGTGCCAGTAGTGGGTGGCAGGGGGCCTCCGATAACTATGGCTACACCTTC.

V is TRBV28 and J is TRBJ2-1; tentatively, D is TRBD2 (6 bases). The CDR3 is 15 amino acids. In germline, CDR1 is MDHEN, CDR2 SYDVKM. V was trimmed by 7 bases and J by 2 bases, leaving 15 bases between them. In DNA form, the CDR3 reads TGTGCCAGCATCGGGAGTAGGACGGCCTACAATGAGCAGTTCTTC. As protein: CASIGSRTAYNEQFF.

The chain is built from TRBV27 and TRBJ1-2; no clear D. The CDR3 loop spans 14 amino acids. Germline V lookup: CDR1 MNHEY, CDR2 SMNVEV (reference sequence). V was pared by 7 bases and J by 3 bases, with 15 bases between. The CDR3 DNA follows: TGTGCCAGCAAAAAAGGGAGCGGGGACTATGGCTACACCTTC. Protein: CASKKGSGDYGYTF.

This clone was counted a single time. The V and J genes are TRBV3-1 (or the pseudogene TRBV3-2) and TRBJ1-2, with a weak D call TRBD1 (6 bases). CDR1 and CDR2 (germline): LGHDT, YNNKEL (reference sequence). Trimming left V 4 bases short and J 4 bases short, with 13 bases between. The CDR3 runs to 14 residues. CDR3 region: CASSLKRGAYGYTF. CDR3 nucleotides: TGTGCCAGCAGCCTTAAGAGGGGGGCCTATGGCTACACCTTC.

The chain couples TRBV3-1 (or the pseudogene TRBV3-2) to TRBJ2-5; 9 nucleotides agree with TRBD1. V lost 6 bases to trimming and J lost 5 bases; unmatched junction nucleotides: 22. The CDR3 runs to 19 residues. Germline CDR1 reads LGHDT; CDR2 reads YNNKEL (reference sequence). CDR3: CASSERFRWGQGSGETQYF. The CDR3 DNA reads TGTGCCAGCAGTGAAAGGTTCAGGTGGGGACAGGGTTCGGGGGAGACCCAGTACTTC.

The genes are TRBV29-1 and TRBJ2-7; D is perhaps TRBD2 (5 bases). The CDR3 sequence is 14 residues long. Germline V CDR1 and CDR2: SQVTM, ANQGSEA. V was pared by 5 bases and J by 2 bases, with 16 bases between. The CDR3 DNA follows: TGCAGCGTTCTATCCGGGGTTCAGGCCTACGAGCAGTACTTC. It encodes CSVLSGVQAYEQYF.

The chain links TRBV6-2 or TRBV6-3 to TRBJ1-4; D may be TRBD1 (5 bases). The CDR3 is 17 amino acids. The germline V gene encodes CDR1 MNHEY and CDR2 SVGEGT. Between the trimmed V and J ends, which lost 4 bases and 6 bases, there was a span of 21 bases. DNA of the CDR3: TGTGCCAGCAGTTCGGCCCCCGGGACCGCACTCCATGAAAAACTGTTTTTT. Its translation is CASSSAPGTALHEKLFF.